A single sample gave rise to the 20 T cell receptor beta chains below, sequenced in a study of CD8 T cells in ankylosing spondylitis. TCRdb reprocessed the 5' RACE reads with MiXCR, giving one entry per CDR3 protein. The table lists a few hundred thousand distinct CDR3 sequences, approximately 11% of them singletons. Sequenced input: blood, either unsorted or a sorted T cell fraction (not recorded which). These receptors came from a male donor with ankylosing spondylitis or in good health (not recorded which).

CDR3 in DNA: TGCAGTGCTAGAGTTCCAGGCAATCAGCCCCAGCATTTT. The encoded protein is CSARVPGNQPQHF. V usage is TRBV20-1 and J usage is TRBJ1-5; D not certain. The germline CDR1 and CDR2 sequences are DFQATT and SNEGSKA (reference sequence). The germline V and J ends were trimmed by 1 base and 2 bases, with 6 bases remaining between them. This CDR3 is 13 amino acids long.

The table lists this clonotype with many counts. CDR3 in DNA: TGTGCCAGCAGACTAGGACTAGCCACCAATGAGCAGTTCTTC. It is translated as CASRLGLATNEQFF. The V call is TRBV12-3 or TRBV12-4, the J call TRBJ2-1; 8 bases match TRBD2. The CDR3 has 14 residues. V was clipped by 6 bases and J by 6 bases; unmatched bases: 7.

This clonotype was seen repeatedly, ten times or more. V gene TRBV12-3 or TRBV12-4 combines with J gene TRBJ1-5, with D possibly TRBD1 on 5 matching bases. The CDR3 sequence is 14 residues long. V lost 5 bases and J lost 7, with 15 bases in between. CDR3 in amino acids: CASSIGGPGQPQHF. The CDR3 nucleotides read TGTGCCAGCAGTATCGGGGGACCAGGGCAGCCCCAGCATTTT.

The sample holds a few counts of this clonotype. The chain combines TRBV7-2 with TRBJ2-7; tentative D call: TRBD2 (6 bases). Per the germline V gene, CDR1 is SGHTA and CDR2 is FQGNSA. V gave up 1 base and J gave up 5 bases, with 12 bases separating them. CDR3 length equals 14 residues. CDR3: CASSLGRLVDEQYF. The CDR3 coding sequence is TGTGCCAGCAGCTTAGGGAGACTAGTGGACGAGCAGTACTTC.

The table lists this clonotype with many counts. The chain combines TRBV20-1 with TRBJ1-2; maybe TRBD1 (6 bases). Germline CDR1 reads DFQATT; CDR2 reads SNEGSKA (reference sequence). Trimming removed 4 bases from V and 4 bases from J, with 13 bases in between. The CDR3 extends over 13 amino acids. Written as DNA, the CDR3 is TGCAGTGCTAACCGGGACAATGGCTATGGCTACACCTTC. Amino acids: CSANRDNGYGYTF.

In this sample, this clonotype turned up a few times. The genes are TRBV3-1 and TRBJ2-7; D may be TRBD2 (6 bases). The CDR3 covers 15 residues. The germline V gene has CDR1 LGHDT and CDR2 YNNKEL (reference sequence). V lost 2 bases and J 2 bases, leaving 13 bases between the germline ends. The DNA of the CDR3 is TGTGCCAGCAGCCAAAATGTGGCGGGACCCTACGAGCAGTACTTC. Amino acids: CASSQNVAGPYEQYF.

Many counts were recorded for this clonotype. The J gene is TRBJ2-7, the V gene TRBV15; D call uncertain. Germline CDR1 and CDR2: LNHNV and YYDKDF (reference sequence). V shed 0 bases and J shed 0 bases, with 6 bases lying between them. The CDR3 spans 14 residues. The CDR3 DNA reads as TGTGCCACCAGCAGAGACAGGACCTCCTACGAGCAGTACTTC. Amino acids: CATSRDRTSYEQYF.

This clonotype was found many times. The genes are TRBV6-1 and TRBJ1-1; the D gene is possibly TRBD1 (6 bases). The CDR3 length is 14 residues. Trimming took 3 bases from V and 6 from J, leaving 14 bases between them. Germline CDR1 is MNHNS and CDR2 is SASEGT. The CDR3 spells CASSEYRDRPEAFF. The CDR3, as DNA: TGTGCCAGCAGTGAGTACAGGGATAGACCTGAAGCTTTCTTT.

This clonotype was observed many times. The V and J genes are TRBV5-1 and TRBJ1-2, with D perhaps TRBD1 (5 bases). Germline CDR1 SGHRS, CDR2 YFSETQ. The length of the CDR3 is 12 residues. Between the trimmed V and J ends, which lost 4 bases and 6 bases, there was a span of 10 bases. The CDR3 nucleotides read TGCGCCAGCAGCACGGACATCCATGGCTACACCTTC. Its protein is CASSTDIHGYTF.

This clonotype was seen at least ten times. V and J are TRBV27 and TRBJ1-4, with 10 bases identical to TRBD1. The length of the CDR3 is 17 residues. V shed 5 bases and J 2 bases; nucleotides not matched to a gene: 8. CDR1 is MNHEY and CDR2 is SMNVEV in the germline V gene (reference sequence). The CDR3: CASSPGTGVGTNEKLFF. As DNA, the CDR3 is TGTGCCAGCAGTCCAGGGACAGGGGTTGGGACTAATGAAAAACTGTTTTTT.

This clonotype was found many times. This chain uses TRBV20-1 with TRBJ2-7; 9 bases agree with TRBD2. Germline-derived CDR1 and CDR2 are DFQATT and SNEGSKA (reference sequence). V lost 1 base to trimming and J lost 0 bases; unmatched junction nucleotides: 10. This CDR3 contains 17 residues. The CDR3 nucleotides read TGCAGTGCTAGAGCTAAGATAGCGGGGGCCTTCTCCTACGAGCAGTACTTC. This codes for CSARAKIAGAFSYEQYF.

This clonotype came up many times. V is TRBV5-1 and J is TRBJ1-2; the D gene is possibly TRBD1 (5 bases). V gave up 2 bases and J gave up 3 bases, with 8 bases separating them. There are 13 residues in the CDR3. The germline V gene has CDR1 SGHRS and CDR2 YFSETQ. DNA of the CDR3: TGCGCCAGCAGCTTCGGCAGGGACTATGGCTACACCTTC. Translating gives CASSFGRDYGYTF. Combining the CDR3 with reference TRBV5-1 and TRBJ1-2 gives the whole variable domain KAGVTQTPRYLIKTRGQQVTLSCSPISGHRSVSWYQQTPGQGLQFLFEYFSETQRNKGNFPGRFSGRQFSNSRSEMNVSTLELGDSALYLCASSFGRDYGYTFGSGTRLTVV.

The chain links TRBV7-2 to TRBJ2-1, with 13 nucleotides matching TRBD2. Per germline, CDR1 SGHTA and CDR2 FQGNSA. J lost 9 bases, V lost 5 bases, and 7 bases had no gene match. The CDR3 runs 15 residues. CDR3 residues: CASSPGLAGAIEQFF. In DNA form, the CDR3 reads TGTGCCAGCAGCCCAGGACTAGCGGGAGCGATTGAGCAGTTCTTC.

This clonotype was found a few times. The chain recombines TRBV7-8 with TRBJ2-1; D gene uncertain. The germline V and J ends were trimmed by 6 bases and 4 bases, with 16 bases remaining between them. CDR1 is SGHVS, CDR2 FQNEAQ, per germline. The CDR3 is 15 amino acids. This chain's CDR3 is CASSPKGPNYNEQFF. The CDR3 region has the DNA TGTGCCAGCAGTCCGAAAGGACCAAATTACAATGAGCAGTTCTTC.

The chain joins TRBV2 to TRBJ2-1, with TRBD2 identical over 11 bases. The CDR3 runs to 13 residues. From germline, CDR1 is SNHLY and CDR2 FYNNEI. CDR3 nucleotides: TGTGCGCAGACTAGCGGGGCGAAGGTTGAGCAGTTCTTC. Amino acid sequence: CAQTSGAKVEQFF.

This clonotype has only a few counts. The CDR3 region has the DNA TGTGCCAGCAGCTTAGAGGTTGTTGAAGCTTTCTTT. It codes for CASSLEVVEAFF. The chain employs TRBV7-9 and TRBJ1-1; no definite D call. The germline V gene has CDR1 SEHNR and CDR2 FQNEAQ (reference sequence). The CDR3 covers 12 residues. With 1 base removed from V and 7 bases from J, the gap between germline ends came to 7 bases.

This clonotype was seen only a few times. This rearrangement joins TRBV7-9 to TRBJ1-6; D unresolved. CDR1 SEHNR and CDR2 FQNEAQ come from the germline V gene (reference sequence). CDR3 size: 15 residues. V lost 4 bases, J lost 7 bases, and 14 bases lay in between. Here the CDR3 reads CASSWSGSGNSPLHF. The CDR3 DNA reads TGTGCCAGCAGCTGGAGTGGTTCGGGGAATTCACCCCTCCACTTT.

This clonotype was detected many times. The V and J genes are TRBV20-1 and TRBJ2-3; 12 bases are shared with TRBD2. This CDR3 region has 17 residues. V lost 6 bases and J lost 0; bases outside the gene matches: 10. The germline CDR1 and CDR2 sequences are DFQATT and SNEGSKA (reference sequence). The CDR3 loop reads CSALFPGLAGSTDTQYF. In nucleotides, the CDR3 is TGCAGTGCCCTGTTCCCGGGACTAGCGGGTAGCACAGATACGCAGTATTTT.

In this sample, this clonotype turned up a few times. The chain recombines TRBV12-3 or TRBV12-4 with TRBJ2-5; D gene uncertain. Trimming pared 5 bases from V and 2 bases from J, leaving 12 bases between. The CDR3 runs to 14 residues. The CDR3 loop is CASSPRLGQETQYF. The CDR3 nucleotides are TGTGCCAGCAGTCCACGACTGGGTCAAGAGACCCAGTACTTC.

This clonotype was counted many times. The CDR3 DNA reads as TGCGCCAGCAGCTTGCGACTGGCGGGAGGGCAGTTCTTC. Its translation: CASSLRLAGGQFF. V gene TRBV5-1 combines with J gene TRBJ2-1; the match to TRBD2 covers 8 bases. The CDR3 contains 13 residues. Per the germline V gene, CDR1 is SGHRS and CDR2 is YFSETQ. J lost 12 bases, V lost 1 base, and 6 bases had no gene match.